The T cell receptor (beta chain) described here comes from a study of response to subunit inactivated influenza vaccine (dated by TCRdb to the late 2010s). General notes on the study: The study used deep quantitative T cell receptor repertoire profiling to track responses to a trivalent subunit inactivated influenza vaccine. Here is what the overall study found, with its caveats: The authors suggested that each seasonal influenza vaccination may recruit only a limited number of new T cells.

Library preparation was by RT-PCR. Sequencing was carried out with an Illumina HiSeq 2500. TCRdb reworked the public reads: Q25 trimming with fastp, MiXCR clone assembly, productive beta chains retained. Merged by CDR3 protein, the rows form single entries marked with the most common genes and DNA. The sample table shows over 750,000 distinct CDR3 sequences, and approximately 22% are seen once. 10% of the sample lies in the top ten. Note on this clonotype: The antigen this receptor binds is unknown. Per-nucleotide qualities are absent, and no much larger clonotype sits a single base away.

V ends up 7 bases short and J 2 bases short, with an unmatched junction base count of 4. The CDR3 spans 13 residues, from the cysteine through the phenylalanine. The only DNA kept is the CDR3, 39 bases in frame from the first base. Sequenced here: PBMCs from blood, sampled less than 6 days after vaccination. The receptor was derived from a man in his fifties or sixties who received an inactivated influenza vaccine. Donor details come from another sample of the same person, matched by shared clones. The chain employs TRBV12-3 or TRBV12-4 and TRBJ2-7; 8 central bases correspond to TRBD1. The bases are TGTGCCAGCAATCAGGGGGCTCCCTACGAGCAGTACTTC. Translated, this gives CASNQGAPYEQYF.